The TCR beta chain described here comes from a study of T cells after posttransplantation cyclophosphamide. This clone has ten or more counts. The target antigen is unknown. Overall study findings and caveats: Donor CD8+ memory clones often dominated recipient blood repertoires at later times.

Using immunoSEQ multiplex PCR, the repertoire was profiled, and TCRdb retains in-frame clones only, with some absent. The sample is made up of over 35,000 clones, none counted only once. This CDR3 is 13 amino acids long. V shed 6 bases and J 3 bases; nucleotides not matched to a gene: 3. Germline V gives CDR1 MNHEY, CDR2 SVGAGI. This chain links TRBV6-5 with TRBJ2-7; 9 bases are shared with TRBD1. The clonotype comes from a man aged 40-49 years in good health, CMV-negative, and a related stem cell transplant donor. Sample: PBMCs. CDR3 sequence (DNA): TGTGCCAGCAGGGGACAGGGTTACTACGAGCAGTACTTC. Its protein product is CASRGQGYYEQYF.